Listed below are T cell receptor beta chains from one sample, sequenced in a study of blood T cells in healthy people across ages. TCRdb re-derived calls from the 5' RACE reads in MiXCR, one entry per CDR3 protein. The data show hundreds of thousands of distinct CDR3 sequences, approximately 29% seen once. The sample comprised blood. All receptors derive from a woman of 80 years or more in good health. Each CDR3 is given with its conserved first and last residue. Each record gives: D gene, J gene, V gene, clone size, CDR3 protein, CDR3 DNA. The D gene is left open where the match is weak. A row's size may be missing; if present it is once, few, many or a size class.

TRBD1,TRBJ1-1,TRBV5-1,.,CASTFSGGAGNTEAFF,TGCGCCAGCACCTTTTCAGGGGGCGCGGGGAACACTGAAGCTTTCTTT
.,TRBJ2-6,TRBV30,few,CAWRVSGANVLTF,TGTGCCTGGCGGGTTTCTGGGGCCAACGTCCTGACTTTC
TRBD1,TRBJ1-2,TRBV6-5,once,CAGSRQGGYGYTF,TGTGCCGGCAGTCGACAGGGAGGCTATGGCTACACCTTC
TRBD1,TRBJ2-5,TRBV6-1,few,CASSFRPGQQETQYF,TGTGCCAGCAGTTTCCGGCCGGGACAGCAAGAGACCCAGTACTTC
TRBD1,TRBJ2-3,TRBV10-3,.,CAISWTGMTDTQYF,TGTGCCATCAGTTGGACAGGGATGACAGATACGCAGTATTTT
TRBD2,TRBJ2-2,TRBV7-2,.,CASSSFRGGVGELFF,TGTGCCAGCAGTTCGTTCCGGGGGGGCGTCGGGGAGCTGTTTTTT
TRBD2,TRBJ2-3,TRBV7-8,many,CASSLTSGGADTQYF,TGTGCCAGCAGCTTAACTAGCGGGGGGGCAGATACGCAGTATTTT
TRBD1,TRBJ2-5,TRBV3-1,many,CASSPGQQETQYF,TGTGCCAGCAGCCCGGGACAGCAAGAGACCCAGTACTTC
TRBD2,TRBJ2-3,TRBV28,few,CASTTGGTADTQYF,TGTGCCAGCACTACGGGGGGGACCGCAGATACGCAGTATTTT
.,TRBJ1-1,TRBV19,.,CASSIEGWGAKAEAFF,TGTGCCAGTAGTATAGAAGGCTGGGGGGCTAAGGCTGAAGCTTTCTTT
TRBD2,TRBJ2-3,TRBV6-5,few,CASSYSQRGSWADTQYF,TGTGCCAGCAGTTACTCACAGCGGGGGTCTTGGGCAGATACGCAGTATTTT
.,TRBJ2-7,TRBV5-4,.,CASSLEVASLSEQYF,TGTGCCAGCAGCTTGGAGGTAGCTAGTTTGAGTGAGCAGTACTTC
.,TRBJ2-5,TRBV6-5,.,CASSRIGQIEETQYF,TGTGCCAGCAGCCGAATAGGACAGATCGAAGAGACCCAGTACTTC
TRBD2,TRBJ2-7,TRBV4-3,many,CASSHFRIGLAGRYEQYF,TGCGCCAGCAGCCATTTCAGGATCGGACTAGCGGGGAGGTACGAGCAGTACTTC
.,TRBJ2-7,TRBV29-1,.,CSVGGHSYEQYF,TGCAGCGTTGGAGGACATTCCTACGAGCAGTACTTC
.,TRBJ2-1,TRBV27,many,CASSFQGWPYNEQFF,TGTGCCAGCAGTTTCCAGGGGTGGCCCTACAATGAGCAGTTCTTC
.,TRBJ1-1,TRBV27,few,CASSFARRAEAFF,TGTGCCAGCAGTTTTGCTAGGAGGGCTGAAGCTTTCTTT
TRBD2,TRBJ2-2,TRBV29-1,.,CSARLAGEAGELFF,TGCAGCGCCCGACTAGCGGGAGAAGCCGGGGAGCTGTTTTTT